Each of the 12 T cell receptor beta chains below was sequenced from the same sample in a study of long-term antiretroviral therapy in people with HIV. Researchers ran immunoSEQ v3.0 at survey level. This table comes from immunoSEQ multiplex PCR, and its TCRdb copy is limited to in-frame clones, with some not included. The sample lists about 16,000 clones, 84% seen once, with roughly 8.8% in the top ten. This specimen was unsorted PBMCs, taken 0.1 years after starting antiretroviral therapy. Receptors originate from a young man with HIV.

In DNA, the CDR3 is TGCGCCAGCAGCTTGGTTCCCTCCTACGAGCAGTACTTC. Amino acids: CASSLVPSYEQYF. J is TRBJ2-5 and V is TRBV5-1; D not certain. The end of the DNA fits TRBJ2-7 better, so the J call may be wrong. The CDR3 loop spans 13 amino acids. Germline CDR1 reads SGHRS; CDR2 reads YFSETQ.

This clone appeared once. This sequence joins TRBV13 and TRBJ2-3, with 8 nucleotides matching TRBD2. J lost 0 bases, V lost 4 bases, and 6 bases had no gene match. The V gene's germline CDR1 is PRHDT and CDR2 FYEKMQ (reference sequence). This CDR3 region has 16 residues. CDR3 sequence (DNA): TGTGCCAGCAGCTCTCCTAGCGGGCCTAGCACAGATACGCAGTATTTT. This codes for CASSSPSGPSTDTQYF.

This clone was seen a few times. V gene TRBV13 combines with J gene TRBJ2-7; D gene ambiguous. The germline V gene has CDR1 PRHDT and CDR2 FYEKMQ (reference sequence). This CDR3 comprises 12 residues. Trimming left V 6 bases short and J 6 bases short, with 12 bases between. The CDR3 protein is CASSGEIGEQYF. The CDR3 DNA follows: TGTGCCAGCAGTGGGGAAATCGGCGAGCAGTACTTC.

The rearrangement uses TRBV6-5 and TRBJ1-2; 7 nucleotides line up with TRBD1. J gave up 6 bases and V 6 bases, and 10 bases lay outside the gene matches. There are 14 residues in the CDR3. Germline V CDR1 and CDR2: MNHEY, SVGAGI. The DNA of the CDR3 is TGTGCCAGCAGGACTTCCCGGGACAGAGATGGCTACACCTTC. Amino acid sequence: CASRTSRDRDGYTF.

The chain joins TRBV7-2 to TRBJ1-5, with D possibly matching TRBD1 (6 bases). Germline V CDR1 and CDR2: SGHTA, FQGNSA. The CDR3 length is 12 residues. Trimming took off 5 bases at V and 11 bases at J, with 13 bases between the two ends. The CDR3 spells CASSQTQGTQHF. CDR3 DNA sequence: TGTGCCAGCAGCCAAACACAGGGTACCCAGCATTTT.

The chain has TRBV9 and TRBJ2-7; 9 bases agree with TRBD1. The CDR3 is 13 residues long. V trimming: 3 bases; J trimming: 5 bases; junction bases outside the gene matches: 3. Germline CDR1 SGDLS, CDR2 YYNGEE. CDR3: CASSEGQGHEQYF. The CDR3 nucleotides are TGTGCCAGCAGCGAGGGACAGGGCCACGAGCAGTACTTC.

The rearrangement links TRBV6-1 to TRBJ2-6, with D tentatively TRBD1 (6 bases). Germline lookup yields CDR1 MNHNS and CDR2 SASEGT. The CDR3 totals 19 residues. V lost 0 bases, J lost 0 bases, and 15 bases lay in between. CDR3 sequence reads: CASSEAGHLSSSGANVLTF. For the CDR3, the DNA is TGTGCCAGCAGTGAAGCGGGACACCTATCGAGCTCTGGGGCCAACGTCCTGACTTTC.

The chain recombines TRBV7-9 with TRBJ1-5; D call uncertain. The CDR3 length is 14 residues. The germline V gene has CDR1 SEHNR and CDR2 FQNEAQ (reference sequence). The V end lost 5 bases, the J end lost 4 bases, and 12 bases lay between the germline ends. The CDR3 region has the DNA TGTGCCAGCAGCCCTACCGGGAGAAATCAGCCCCAGCATTTT. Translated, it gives CASSPTGRNQPQHF.

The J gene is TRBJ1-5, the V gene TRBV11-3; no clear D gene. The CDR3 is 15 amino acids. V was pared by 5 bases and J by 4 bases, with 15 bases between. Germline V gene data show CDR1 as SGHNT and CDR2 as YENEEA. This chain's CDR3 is CASSPSGVGNQPQHF. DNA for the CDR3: TGTGCCAGCAGCCCCTCCGGTGTGGGGAATCAGCCCCAGCATTTT. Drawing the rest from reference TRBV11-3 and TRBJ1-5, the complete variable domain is EAGVVQSPRYKIIEKKQPVAFWCNPISGHNTLYWYLQNLGQGPELLIRYENEEAVDDSQLPKDRFSAERLKGVDSTLKIQPAELGDSAVYLCASSPSGVGNQPQHFGDGTRLSIL.

The CDR3 nucleotides are TGTGCCAGCAGCTTGATGGGGCGAGGGACAGGGGGGTACGAGCAGTACTTC. It translates to CASSLMGRGTGGYEQYF. The J gene is TRBJ2-7, the V gene TRBV5-6; TRBD1 matches 11 bases. V dropped 1 base and J dropped 4; count of bases not matched to a gene: 10. The CDR3 is 17 residues long. Germline V lookup: CDR1 SGHDT, CDR2 YYEEEE.

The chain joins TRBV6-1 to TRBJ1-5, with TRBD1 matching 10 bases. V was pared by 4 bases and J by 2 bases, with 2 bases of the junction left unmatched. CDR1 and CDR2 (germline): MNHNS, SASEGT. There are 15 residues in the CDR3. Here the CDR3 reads CASSVGTGGNQPQHF. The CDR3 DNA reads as TGTGCCAGCAGTGTCGGGACAGGGGGCAATCAGCCCCAGCATTTT.

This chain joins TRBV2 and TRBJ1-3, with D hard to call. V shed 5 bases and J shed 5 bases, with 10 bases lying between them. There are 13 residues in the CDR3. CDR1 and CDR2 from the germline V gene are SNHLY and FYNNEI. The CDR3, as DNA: TGTGCCAGCAGTCACCTCCGACGAAACACCATATATTTT. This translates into CASSHLRRNTIYF.